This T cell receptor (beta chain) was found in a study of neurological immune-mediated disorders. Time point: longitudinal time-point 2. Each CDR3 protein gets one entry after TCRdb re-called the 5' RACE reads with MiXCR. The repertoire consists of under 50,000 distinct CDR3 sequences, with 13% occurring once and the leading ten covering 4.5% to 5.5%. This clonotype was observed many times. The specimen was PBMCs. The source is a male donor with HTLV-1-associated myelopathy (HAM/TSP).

In DNA, the CDR3 is TGTGCCAGCAGCTTAGCTCCGGCCACTGAAGCTTTCTTT. Translated, it gives CASSLAPATEAFF. The V and J genes are TRBV7-9 and TRBJ1-1; D gene ambiguous. V shed 0 bases and J shed 4 bases, with 6 bases lying between them. The germline V gene encodes CDR1 SEHNR and CDR2 FQNEAQ (reference sequence). The CDR3 has 13 residues.